This T cell receptor (beta chain) was profiled in a study of CD8 T cells in Susac syndrome. Across the study: Among the sequenced Susac syndrome patients, roughly six had active disease while 8 or 9 were in remission.

High-throughput TCR beta sequencing covered peripheral CD8+ and CD4+ T cells. The diagnostic criteria for definite or probable disease, as recently defined, were met by the patients with Susac syndrome. Trimming removed 4 bases from V and 1 base from J, with 14 bases in between. The CDR3 length is 15 residues. Germline loops: CDR1 SGDLS, CDR2 YYNGEE. Random hexamers were used to reverse transcribe an amount of 0.5 to 1 ug RNA. The method of amplification for TCR beta CDR3 was immunoSEQ multiplex PCR, covering 54 Vbeta and 13 Jbeta. A single record per CDR3 protein comes from TCRdb applying MiXCR to the immunoSEQ multiplex PCR reads. The table shows 95,000 to 150,000 distinct CDR3 sequences, with under 96% occurring only once.

This clonotype originated in a human donor with Susac syndrome. Sequenced material: CD4+ T cells from PBMCs. The chain combines TRBV9 with TRBJ1-1; D unclear. CDR3 in DNA: TGTGCCAGCAGCCCGGGCCCATGGGAGAACACTGAAGCTTTCTTT. Amino acids: CASSPGPWENTEAFF.